Following are 21 T cell receptor beta chains from one sample sequenced in a study of human T cells and chemical hapten exposure. Sample time point: pre-sensitization, week 0. This sample's treatment: therapeutic diphenylcyclopropenone sensitization with weekly scalp DPC. In TCRdb, the RACE reads were re-called with MiXCR into one record per CDR3 protein. Altogether approximately 370,000 distinct CDR3 sequences are present, 5% to 6.5% being singletons, with the ten largest covering around 8%. The sample was whole blood, taken in connection with sensitization to the hapten diphenylcyclopropenone (DPC). All receptors derive from a young woman with alopecia areata. Some clones in this sample may be carry-over from other donors' samples.

This clonotype was seen a handful of times. J is TRBJ1-2 and V is TRBV6-2 or TRBV6-3; a weak D match, TRBD1 (6 bases). The CDR3 is 16 residues long. Trimming pared 4 bases from V and 5 bases from J, leaving 20 bases between. Germline V lookup: CDR1 MNHEY, CDR2 SVGEGT. The CDR3 bases are TGTGCCAGCAGTTTTGTTGTAACCAGGGGAACGTATGGCTACACCTTC. As protein: CASSFVVTRGTYGYTF.

V and J are TRBV6-1 and TRBJ1-2, with D maybe TRBD1 (5 bases). The V gene lost 5 bases and the J gene lost 3 bases, with 19 bases spanning the gap. Germline loops: CDR1 MNHNS, CDR2 SASEGT. CDR3 length: 16 amino acids. CDR3 region: CASSYSPGLGDYGYTF. CDR3 nucleotides: TGTGCCAGCAGTTATTCACCGGGACTTGGGGACTATGGCTACACCTTC.

This clonotype came up many times. The genes are TRBV7-8 and TRBJ2-3; D is possibly TRBD2 (6 bases). Trimming removed 3 bases from V and 0 bases from J, with 19 bases in between. The CDR3 sequence is 18 residues long. Germline V gene lookup returns CDR1 SGHVS and CDR2 FQNEAQ. The CDR3 sequence: CASSFIVGPGTSTDTQYF. The CDR3 DNA is TGTGCCAGCAGCTTTATCGTCGGGCCAGGGACTAGCACAGATACGCAGTATTTT.

The chain carries TRBV5-1 and TRBJ2-3; tentatively, D is TRBD2 (6 bases). From germline, CDR1 is SGHRS and CDR2 YFSETQ. The CDR3 length is 16 residues. Trimming removed 4 bases at V and 1 base at J, with 16 bases between. This CDR3 is CASSLPTGDRTDTQYF. Written as DNA, the CDR3 is TGCGCCAGCAGCCTCCCGACGGGGGACCGCACAGATACGCAGTATTTT.

The rearrangement joins TRBV20-1 to TRBJ1-5; D call uncertain. This CDR3 region has 15 residues. Germline CDR1 DFQATT, CDR2 SNEGSKA (reference sequence). The V and J ends lost 3 bases and 0 bases respectively, with 12 bases between them. The CDR3 DNA sequence: TGCAGTGCTAGCCCGATGACGGTTAGCAATCAGCCCCAGCATTTT. This codes for CSASPMTVSNQPQHF.

As to this clonotype: At one end, the junction sequence differs from germline, possibly due to a read error. The chain has TRBV29-1 and TRBJ1-4; D possibly corresponds to TRBD1 (6 bases). Germline loops: CDR1 SQVTM, CDR2 ANQGSEA. The CDR3 is 12 amino acids. The CDR3 loop is CSVVGQNEKLFF. The CDR3 nucleotides read TGCAGCGTTGTCGGACAGAATGAAAAACTATTTTTT.

This clonotype was found a few times. V and J are TRBV7-2 and TRBJ1-6; D remains ambiguous. The length of the CDR3 is 14 residues. Trimming pared 3 bases from V and 6 bases from J, leaving 9 bases between. Germline CDR1 and CDR2: SGHTA and FQGNSA. In DNA, the CDR3 is TGTGCCAGCAGCTTGTACAGAAGTAATTCACCCCTCCACTTT. Translating gives CASSLYRSNSPLHF.

This clonotype was picked up a small number of times. The CDR3 DNA sequence: TGCAGTGCTAGAGGACTGATTCAAGAGACCCAGTACTTC. Its translation is CSARGLIQETQYF. The gene calls are TRBV20-1 and TRBJ2-5; D is unclear. Trimming stripped 1 base from V and 2 bases from J, with 8 bases between. This CDR3 comprises 13 residues. CDR1 is DFQATT, CDR2 SNEGSKA, per germline (reference sequence).

This clonotype was detected a few times. This rearrangement joins TRBV6-1 to TRBJ2-3, with TRBD2 matching over 8 bases. V lost 3 bases, J lost 2 bases, and 4 bases stayed unmatched. The CDR3 spans 15 residues. The germline V gene has CDR1 MNHNS and CDR2 SASEGT. In nucleotides, the CDR3 is TGTGCCAGCAGTGATGAGCGGGGGCCCACAGATACGCAGTATTTT. Amino acid sequence: CASSDERGPTDTQYF.

This chain links TRBV6-2 or TRBV6-3 with TRBJ1-5; TRBD1 matches 9 bases. The CDR3 extends over 16 amino acids. Germline trimming cut 4 bases from V and 1 base from J; bases unmatched to any gene: 5. CDR1 is MNHEY, CDR2 SVGEGT, per germline. The CDR3, as DNA: TGTGCCAGCAGTTTTCCGGGACAGGGAAGCAATCAGCCCCAGCATTTT. Protein product: CASSFPGQGSNQPQHF.

This clonotype was counted at least ten times. The CDR3 DNA follows: TGCGCCAGCAGCCCCCGAACAGCAACCTACGAGCAGTACTTC. Protein: CASSPRTATYEQYF. The chain employs TRBV5-1 and TRBJ2-7; the D is unclear. Germline V lookup: CDR1 SGHRS, CDR2 YFSETQ. V was pared by 4 bases and J by 2 bases, with 13 bases between. The CDR3 runs 14 residues.

This clonotype was seen a few times. The gene calls are TRBV4-2 and TRBJ2-1, with TRBD2 as a possible D gene (5 bases). Germline CDR1 reads LGHNA; CDR2 reads YNFKEQ. The V end lost 3 bases, the J end lost 15 bases, and 15 bases lay between the germline ends. The CDR3 sequence is 12 residues long. CDR3 loop: CASSQDLLELFF. The CDR3 coding sequence is TGTGCCAGCAGCCAGGACTTACTAGAATTGTTCTTC.

This clonotype was counted between two and nine times. This sequence joins TRBV10-2 and TRBJ1-6, with D perhaps matching TRBD1 (6 bases). Germline V gene sequence: CDR1 WSHSY, CDR2 SAAADI. This CDR3 is built from 14 residues. Trimming removed 5 bases at V and 14 bases at J, with 19 bases between. The CDR3 loop is CASSSSGGNTALHF. The CDR3 DNA is TGCGCCAGCAGTTCGTCGGGGGGCAATACGGCCCTCCACTTT.

CDR3 sequence: CASSQESGQIYGYTF. For the CDR3, the DNA is TGTGCCAGCAGCCAAGAATCGGGGCAGATCTATGGCTACACCTTC. V is TRBV4-2 and J is TRBJ1-2, with a weak D call TRBD1 (5 bases). With 0 bases removed from V and 4 bases from J, the gap between germline ends came to 12 bases. The CDR3 is 15 amino acids. Germline CDR1 and CDR2: LGHNA and YNFKEQ.

This clonotype was seen only a few times. The chain recombines TRBV27 with TRBJ2-1; TRBD1 matches at 7 bases. V was clipped by 5 bases and J by 10 bases; unmatched bases: 8. The CDR3 is 13 residues long. Germline V gene data show CDR1 as MNHEY and CDR2 as SMNVEV (reference sequence). The CDR3 region is CASSPLTGEEQFF. The CDR3 bases are TGTGCCAGCAGTCCACTTACAGGGGAAGAGCAGTTCTTC.

This clonotype was detected a few times. The rearrangement joins TRBV7-2 to TRBJ2-2; no definite D call. The CDR3 runs 17 residues. The germline V gene encodes CDR1 SGHTA and CDR2 FQGNSA. Trimming pared 2 bases from V and 1 base from J, leaving 14 bases between. The CDR3 region has the DNA TGTGCCAGCAGCTTACCCCTAGTTTCTGTGAACACCGGGGAGCTGTTTTTT. It specifies CASSLPLVSVNTGELFF.

This clonotype was seen a handful of times. This rearrangement joins TRBV12-3 or TRBV12-4 to TRBJ1-2; TRBD1 might be the D (6 bases). The CDR3 runs to 13 residues. The ends were cut back, 5 bases at V and 4 bases at J, with 11 bases in the middle. This CDR3 is CASSQTGLYGYTF. The CDR3 DNA sequence: TGTGCCAGCAGTCAAACAGGGCTCTATGGCTACACCTTC.

This clonotype was observed many times. J is TRBJ2-3 and V is TRBV29-1, with 7 bases lining up with TRBD2. J lost 5 bases, V lost 4 bases, and 12 bases had no gene match. Germline V lookup: CDR1 SQVTM, CDR2 ANQGSEA. The CDR3 is 15 residues long. CDR3 sequence: CSVVRTSGIQDTQYF. DNA for the CDR3: TGCAGCGTTGTAAGGACAAGCGGGATTCAAGATACGCAGTATTTT.

This clonotype came up a few times. V and J are TRBV20-1 and TRBJ1-2, with D perhaps matching TRBD1 (6 bases). This CDR3 contains 18 residues. The germline V gene has CDR1 DFQATT and CDR2 SNEGSKA (reference sequence). Trimming took 2 bases from V and 1 from J, leaving 23 bases between them. The CDR3 protein is CSARPIGGQGPLNYGYTF. CDR3 nucleotides: TGCAGTGCTAGACCAATAGGGGGGCAGGGACCACTTAACTATGGCTACACCTTC.

The gene calls are TRBV27 and TRBJ2-7; 10 positions agree with TRBD1. CDR1 and CDR2 (germline): MNHEY, SMNVEV (reference sequence). Trimming cost V 6 bases and J 2 bases; bases outside gene matches: 4. CDR3 size: 14 residues. The CDR3 reads CASRMGQGTYEQYF. The CDR3 bases are TGTGCCAGCAGGATGGGACAGGGGACCTACGAGCAGTACTTC.

This chain links TRBV20-1 with TRBJ2-1, with TRBD2 matching 10 bases. V gave up 1 base and J gave up 9 bases; unmatched junction bases: 6. CDR1 and CDR2 (germline): DFQATT, SNEGSKA (reference sequence). There are 14 residues in the CDR3. The CDR3 nucleotides are TGCAGTGCTAGAGCAAGCGGGGGGGCCTCTGAGCAGTTCTTC. It encodes CSARASGGASEQFF.